A single sample is the source of the 13 T cell receptor beta chains below, sequenced in a study of cytomegalovirus exposure and HLA in healthy donors listed by TCRdb under 2017. The library came from the immunoSEQ multiplex PCR assay. The multiplex PCR relied on a mix of 60 forward primers for TCR Vbeta segments and 13 reverse primers for TCR Jbeta segments. TCRdb re-hosts the immuneACCESS table, in-frame sequences only. Its copies lack some clones; in the studies checked, an unresolved V gene accounts for under half of them, and the cause for the rest is not known. This sample has 100,000 or so clones in its table, and 76% of those were observed once. Clones ranked in the top ten supply 7% to 10% of the sample. The sequenced sample was PBMCs. These receptors were collected from a man aged 40-49 years in good health and CMV-seropositive.

This clone has just one count. The V and J genes are TRBV19 and TRBJ2-1; 12 bases are shared with TRBD2. The germline V gene encodes CDR1 LNHDA and CDR2 SQIVND (reference sequence). This CDR3 is built from 17 residues. With V trimmed by 5 bases and J by 5 bases, 10 bases remained unmatched. CDR3 amino acids: CASSPSRLAGADNEQFF. The CDR3 DNA reads as TGTGCCAGTAGTCCAAGTAGACTAGCGGGAGCTGACAATGAGCAGTTCTTC.

This clone qualifies as medium-sized. This same CDR3 is encoded by further DNA sequences in the sample. The CDR3 here is CSARANEKLFF. The CDR3 region has the DNA TGCAGCGCCCGCGCTAATGAAAAACTGTTTTTT. V is TRBV29-1 and J is TRBJ1-4; D is uncertain. Germline V lookup: CDR1 SQVTM, CDR2 ANQGSEA. The CDR3 is made up of 11 amino acids. V was pared by 7 bases and J by 3 bases, with 6 bases between.

The chain is built from TRBV5-5 and TRBJ1-2, with a tentative D call TRBD1 (6 bases). The V gene's germline CDR1 is SGHKS and CDR2 YYEKEE (reference sequence). The V end lost 4 bases, the J end lost 1 base, and 14 bases lay between the germline ends. The CDR3 has 15 amino acids. CDR3 in amino acids: CASSTGQTLNYGYTF. The CDR3 region has the DNA TGTGCCAGCAGCACCGGACAGACCCTTAACTATGGCTACACCTTC. Variable domain in full (rest from reference TRBV5-5 and TRBJ1-2): DAGVTQSPTHLIKTRGQQVTLRCSPISGHKSVSWYQQVLGQGPQFIFQYYEKEERGRGNFPDRFSARQFPNYSSELNVNALLLGDSALYLCASSTGQTLNYGYTFGSGTRLTVV.

The rearrangement uses TRBV7-3 and TRBJ2-2; TRBD1 agrees at 9 bases. Germline CDR1 SGHTA, CDR2 FQGTGA. With V trimmed by 3 bases and J by 4 bases, 3 bases remained unmatched. The CDR3 sequence is 15 residues long. CDR3 nucleotide sequence: TGTGCCAGCAGCTTCGACAGGGGGAGCACCGGGGAGCTGTTTTTT. Translating gives CASSFDRGSTGELFF.

This chain joins TRBV9 and TRBJ1-6; the D is unclear. The germline V and J ends were trimmed by 4 bases and 6 bases, with 17 bases remaining between them. CDR3 length: 16 amino acids. Germline V gives CDR1 SGDLS, CDR2 YYNGEE. Here the CDR3 reads CASSPQASFGNSPLHF. For the CDR3, the DNA is TGTGCCAGCAGCCCGCAGGCTTCTTTTGGTAATTCACCCCTCCACTTT. The full variable domain, in which reference TRBV9 and TRBJ1-6 provide the parts outside the CDR3, is DSGVTQTPKHLITATGQRVTLRCSPRSGDLSVYWYQQSLDQGLQFLIQYYNGEERAKGNILERFSAQQFPDLHSELNLSSLELGDSALYFCASSPQASFGNSPLHFGNGTRLTVT.

This chain joins TRBV9 and TRBJ1-6; D is possibly TRBD1 (5 bases). The CDR3 extends over 16 amino acids. Germline CDR1 and CDR2: SGDLS and YYNGEE. Trimming left V 0 bases short and J 7 bases short, with 14 bases between. CDR3 amino acids: CASSVGGAGPNSPLHF. The CDR3 DNA reads TGTGCCAGCAGCGTAGGCGGAGCGGGACCGAATTCACCCCTCCACTTT.

CDR3 nucleotide sequence: TGTGCCAGCAGCTTCGACAGGTACTCCTACAATGAGCAGTTCTTC. This codes for CASSFDRYSYNEQFF. V gene TRBV7-3 combines with J gene TRBJ2-1, with D perhaps TRBD1 (6 bases). Trimming cost V 3 bases and J 0 bases, with 9 bases left between them. The CDR3 totals 15 residues. Germline-derived CDR1 and CDR2 are SGHTA and FQGTGA.

V gene TRBV29-1 combines with J gene TRBJ2-1; D might be TRBD2 (6 bases). CDR1 is SQVTM, CDR2 ANQGSEA, per germline. This CDR3 is 19 amino acids long. Trimming stripped 1 base from V and 2 bases from J, with 24 bases between. The CDR3 spells CSVEAGMGTPPYPYNEQFF. The CDR3 DNA is TGCAGCGTTGAAGCGGGTATGGGGACTCCCCCTTATCCCTACAATGAGCAGTTCTTC.

This clone showed up just a few times. The chain joins TRBV5-4 to TRBJ1-1; possible D gene TRBD1, 5 bases. Germline CDR1 is SGHNT and CDR2 is YYREEE (reference sequence). The length of the CDR3 is 13 residues. V dropped 4 bases and J dropped 7 bases, with 14 bases sitting between them. CDR3 nucleotides: TGTGCCAGCAGCGCGCCGGGGGTCGGTGAAGCTTTCTTT. It specifies CASSAPGVGEAFF.

This chain uses TRBV7-2 with TRBJ2-2, with D maybe TRBD1 (5 bases). The germline gives CDR1 SGHTA, CDR2 FQGNSA. Trimming removed 4 bases from V and 4 bases from J, with 13 bases in between. The CDR3 has 15 amino acids. The CDR3 reads CASSYVDSFTGELFF. CDR3 nucleotide sequence: TGTGCCAGCAGCTACGTAGACAGTTTCACCGGGGAGCTGTTTTTT. Complete variable domain (other parts from reference TRBV7-2 and TRBJ2-2): GAGVSQSPSNKVTEKGKDVELRCDPISGHTALYWYRQSLGQGLEFLIYFQGNSAPDKSGLPSDRFSAERTGGSVSTLTIQRTQQEDSAVYLCASSYVDSFTGELFFGEGSRLTVL.

This chain connects TRBV7-2 to TRBJ2-7; tentatively, D is TRBD2 (6 bases). The CDR3 sequence is 16 residues long. The germline V gene has CDR1 SGHTA and CDR2 FQGNSA. The germline V and J ends were trimmed by 1 base and 2 bases, with 15 bases remaining between them. The CDR3 protein is CASSLEVVSGPYEQYF. The DNA for the CDR3 is TGTGCCAGCAGCTTAGAAGTGGTTAGCGGCCCCTACGAGCAGTACTTC.

The chain has TRBV11-2 and TRBJ2-6, with 11 positions matching TRBD2. Germline V gives CDR1 SGHAT, CDR2 FQNNGV. The V and J ends lost 6 bases and 4 bases, in that order; junction bases with no gene match: 5. The length of the CDR3 is 16 residues. In DNA, the CDR3 is TGTGCCAGCAGGGCTAGCGGGAGGTCAGGGGCCAACGTCCTGACTTTC. Amino acids: CASRASGRSGANVLTF.

This sequence joins TRBV5-4 and TRBJ2-2; 9 bases are shared with TRBD2. CDR1 and CDR2 (germline): SGHNT, YYREEE (reference sequence). Unmatched junction bases numbered 5, after V lost 2 bases and J lost 6 bases. The CDR3 totals 15 residues. CDR3: CASSLLAGVAGELFF. The CDR3 nucleotides read TGTGCCAGCAGCTTATTAGCGGGAGTAGCCGGGGAGCTGTTTTTT.